This entry lists 2 T cell receptor beta chains sequenced from one sample in a study of T cell responses to AZD1222 COVID-19 vaccine. Some clones are missing from TCRdb's copy, which holds only in-frame ones; the method was immunoSEQ multiplex PCR. The sample comprises 150,000 to 200,000 clones, roughly 88% of which are singletons, and around 0.5% rests with the top ten. The sequences come from peripheral blood, collected on day 0 of AZD1222 vaccination. These receptors all come from an adult in good health.

The V and J genes are TRBV7-8 and TRBJ1-3; TRBD1 is a possible D gene (5 bases). Trimming shortened V by 1 base and J by 4 bases, and 23 bases separated the two germline ends. The CDR3 contains 19 residues. The germline gives CDR1 SGHVS, CDR2 FQNEAQ. The CDR3 is CASSLVWTRNTNGGNTIYF. The CDR3 DNA sequence: TGTGCCAGCAGCTTAGTATGGACAAGAAATACCAATGGAGGAAACACCATATATTTT.

The chain carries TRBV5-4 and TRBJ1-4; unclear D gene. V lost 4 bases and J 0 bases, leaving 4 bases between the germline ends. This CDR3 is built from 13 residues. The germline gives CDR1 SGHNT, CDR2 YYREEE (reference sequence). The CDR3, as DNA: TGTGCCAGCAGCCCCGCAACTAATGAAAAACTGTTTTTT. It specifies CASSPATNEKLFF.